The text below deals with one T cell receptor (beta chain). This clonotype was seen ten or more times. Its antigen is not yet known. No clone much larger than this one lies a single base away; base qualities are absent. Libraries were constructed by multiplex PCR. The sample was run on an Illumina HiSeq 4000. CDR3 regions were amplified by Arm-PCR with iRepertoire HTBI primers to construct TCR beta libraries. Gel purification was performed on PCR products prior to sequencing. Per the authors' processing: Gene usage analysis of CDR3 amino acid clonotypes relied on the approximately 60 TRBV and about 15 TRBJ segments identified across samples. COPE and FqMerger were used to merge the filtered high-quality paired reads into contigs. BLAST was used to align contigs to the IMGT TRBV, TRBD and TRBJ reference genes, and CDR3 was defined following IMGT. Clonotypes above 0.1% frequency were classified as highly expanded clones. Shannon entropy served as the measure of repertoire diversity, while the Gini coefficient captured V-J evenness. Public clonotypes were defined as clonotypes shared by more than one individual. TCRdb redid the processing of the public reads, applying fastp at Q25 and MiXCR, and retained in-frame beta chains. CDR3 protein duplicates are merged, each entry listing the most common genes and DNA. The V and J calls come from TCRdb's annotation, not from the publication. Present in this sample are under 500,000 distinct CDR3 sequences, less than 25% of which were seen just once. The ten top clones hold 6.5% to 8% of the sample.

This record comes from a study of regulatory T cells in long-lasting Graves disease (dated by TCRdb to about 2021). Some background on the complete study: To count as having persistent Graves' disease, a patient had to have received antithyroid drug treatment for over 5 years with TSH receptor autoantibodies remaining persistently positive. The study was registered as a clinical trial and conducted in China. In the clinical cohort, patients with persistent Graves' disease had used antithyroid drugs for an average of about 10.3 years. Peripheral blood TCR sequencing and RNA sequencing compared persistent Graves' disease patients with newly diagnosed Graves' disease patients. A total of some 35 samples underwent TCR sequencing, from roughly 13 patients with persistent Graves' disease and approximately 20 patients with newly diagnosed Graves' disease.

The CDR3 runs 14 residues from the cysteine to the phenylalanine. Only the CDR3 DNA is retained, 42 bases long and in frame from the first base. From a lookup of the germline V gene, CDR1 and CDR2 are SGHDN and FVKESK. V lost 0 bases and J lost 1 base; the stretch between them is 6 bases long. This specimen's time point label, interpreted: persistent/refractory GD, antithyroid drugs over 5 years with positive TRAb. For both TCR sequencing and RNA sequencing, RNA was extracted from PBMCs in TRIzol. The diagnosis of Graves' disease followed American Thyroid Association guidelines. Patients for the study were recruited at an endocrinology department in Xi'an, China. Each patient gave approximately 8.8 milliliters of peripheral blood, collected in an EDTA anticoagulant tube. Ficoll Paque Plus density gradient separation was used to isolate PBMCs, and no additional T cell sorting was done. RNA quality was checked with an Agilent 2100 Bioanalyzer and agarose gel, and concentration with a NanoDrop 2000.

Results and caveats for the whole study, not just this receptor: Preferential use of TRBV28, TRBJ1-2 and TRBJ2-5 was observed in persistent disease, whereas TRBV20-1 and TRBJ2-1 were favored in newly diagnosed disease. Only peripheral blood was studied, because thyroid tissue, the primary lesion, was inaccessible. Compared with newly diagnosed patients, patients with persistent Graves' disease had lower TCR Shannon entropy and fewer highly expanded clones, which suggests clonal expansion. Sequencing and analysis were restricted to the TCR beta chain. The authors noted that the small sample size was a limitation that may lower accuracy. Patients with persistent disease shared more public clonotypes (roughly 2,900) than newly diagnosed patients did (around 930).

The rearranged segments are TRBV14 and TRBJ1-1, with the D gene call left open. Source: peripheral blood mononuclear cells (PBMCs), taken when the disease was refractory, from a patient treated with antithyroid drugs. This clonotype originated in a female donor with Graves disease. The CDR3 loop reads CASSQELTNTEAFF. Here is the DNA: TGTGCCAGCAGCCAAGAGTTAACGAACACTGAAGCTTTCTTT.